A single sample is the source of the 19 T cell receptor beta chains below, sequenced in a study of beta chain features in type 1 diabetes. Isolated RNA was reverse transcribed in full, so expressed TCRB transcripts were sequenced. The protocol was immunoSEQ multiplex PCR, while the TCRdb copy is restricted to in-frame clones and leaves out a portion. The table has more than 250,000 clones, about 15% seen once. Antigens of these TCRs are unknown. Regarding the study as a whole: Type 1 diabetes patients had TCRB CDR3s that were shorter (moderately but significantly so) in all four CD4+ subsets.

The sequenced material came from naive CD4+ T cells from blood. These receptors came from a man younger than 30 with type 1 diabetes.

The chain employs TRBV5-1 and TRBJ2-3; the match to TRBD1 covers 8 bases. V dropped 2 bases and J dropped 0; count of bases not matched to a gene: 2. Per the germline V gene, CDR1 is SGHRS and CDR2 is YFSETQ. This CDR3 region has 15 residues. The CDR3 coding sequence is TGCGCCAGCAGCTTTGGACAGGGTAGCACAGATACGCAGTATTTT. Residues: CASSFGQGSTDTQYF.

This clone showed up just a few times. The V and J genes are TRBV11-2 and TRBJ1-1; unclear D gene. The length of the CDR3 is 15 residues. Germline V gene lookup returns CDR1 SGHAT and CDR2 FQNNGV. V lost 5 bases to trimming and J lost 5 bases, with 18 bases between them. CDR3 in DNA: TGTGCCAGCAGCAGCGGGTTGGATTTTCTGACTGAAGCTTTCTTT. Encoded protein: CASSSGLDFLTEAFF.

V and J are TRBV28 and TRBJ2-6, with unresolved D. The CDR3 length is 13 residues. Germline CDR1 is MDHEN and CDR2 is SYDVKM. The germline V and J ends were trimmed by 7 bases and 4 bases, with 8 bases remaining between them. The CDR3 nucleotides read TGTGCCAGCACCTTACAGGGGGCCAACGTCCTGACTTTC. Protein sequence: CASTLQGANVLTF.

The chain links TRBV5-4 to TRBJ1-2; 7 bases line up with TRBD1. The V gene end was trimmed by 4 bases and the J gene end by 7 bases; junction bases not matched to a gene: 13. Germline CDR1 is SGHNT and CDR2 is YYREEE (reference sequence). The CDR3 has 15 amino acids. CDR3: CASSGRGTATIGYTF. CDR3 in DNA: TGTGCCAGCAGCGGACGAGGGACAGCTACTATTGGCTACACCTTC. The complete variable domain, with remaining parts taken from reference TRBV5-4 and TRBJ1-2, reads ETGVTQSPTHLIKTRGQQVTLRCSSQSGHNTVSWYQQALGQGPQFIFQYYREEENGRGNFPPRFSGLQFPNYSSELNVNALELDDSALYLCASSGRGTATIGYTFGSGTRLTVV.

This clone was seen more than once but under ten times. This chain joins TRBV5-4 and TRBJ2-7; TRBD2 matches at 7 bases. The CDR3 spans 16 residues. From germline, CDR1 is SGHNT and CDR2 YYREEE (reference sequence). After removal of 0 bases from V and 5 bases from J, the junction contained 11 bases not matched to a gene. CDR3 DNA: TGTGCCAGCAGCTTGGCCCTAGTGCAGGGAGGGAACGAGCAGTACTTC. Amino acid sequence: CASSLALVQGGNEQYF.

The CDR3 is CSVEEPGGTDTQYF. CDR3 bases: TGCAGCGTTGAAGAGCCGGGGGGTACAGATACGCAGTATTTT. The chain uses TRBV29-1 and TRBJ2-3; 7 bases match TRBD2. This CDR3 contains 14 residues. Germline-derived CDR1 and CDR2 are SQVTM and ANQGSEA. The trim removed 0 bases at V and 3 bases at J, leaving 3 bases unmatched.

This clone was picked up a small number of times. The chain couples TRBV18 to TRBJ2-5; tentatively, D is TRBD2 (6 bases). V was clipped by 2 bases and J by 1 base, with 14 bases between them. CDR1 is KGHSH and CDR2 is LQKENI in the germline V gene. The CDR3 covers 16 residues. CDR3 protein: CASSPSLGGLQETQYF. In DNA form, the CDR3 reads TGTGCCAGCTCACCATCCTTAGGAGGGCTCCAAGAGACCCAGTACTTC.

The chain employs TRBV29-1 and TRBJ1-1; D perhaps matches TRBD1 (6 bases). The CDR3 extends over 13 amino acids. The ends were cut back, 2 bases at V and 8 bases at J, with 15 bases in the middle. From germline, CDR1 is SQVTM and CDR2 ANQGSEA. The chain's CDR3 is CSVETGLAREAFF. In DNA form, the CDR3 reads TGCAGCGTTGAAACAGGGTTAGCCAGGGAAGCTTTCTTT.

In DNA, the CDR3 is TGTGCCAGCAGCTTAGGAGGTAGCACAGATACGCAGTATTTT. Translating gives CASSLGGSTDTQYF. The genes are TRBV5-4 and TRBJ2-3; D possibly corresponds to TRBD2 (5 bases). This CDR3 has 14 residues. V was shortened by 2 bases and J by 0 bases, with 7 bases between the two germline ends. Germline CDR1 reads SGHNT; CDR2 reads YYREEE (reference sequence).

CDR3 sequence (DNA): TGTGCCAGCAGCCAAGGGCAGAACGAAGAGACCCAGTACTTC. It is translated as CASSQGQNEETQYF. The chain uses TRBV4-2 and TRBJ2-5, with unresolved D. The germline V gene encodes CDR1 LGHNA and CDR2 YNFKEQ. The CDR3 totals 14 residues. V was clipped by 1 base and J by 3 bases, with 9 bases between them.

The chain carries TRBV30 and TRBJ2-1, with 12 nucleotides matching TRBD2. CDR3 length: 15 amino acids. The V segment lost 3 bases and the J segment 0 bases; nucleotides outside the gene matches: 0. Germline assignment: CDR1 GTSNPN and CDR2 SVGIG (reference sequence). The CDR3 nucleotides are TGTGCCTGGAGGACTAGCGGGAGCTCCTACAATGAGCAGTTCTTC. Translation gives CAWRTSGSSYNEQFF.

This chain connects TRBV28 to TRBJ2-5, with 10 bases that match TRBD1. This CDR3 is 17 amino acids long. J was trimmed by 5 bases and V by 5 bases; bases with no gene match: 14. Germline V CDR1 and CDR2: MDHEN, SYDVKM. CDR3 loop: CASSTTLTGGWGETQYF. The CDR3 bases are TGTGCCAGCAGTACGACTTTGACAGGGGGCTGGGGGGAGACCCAGTACTTC.

The chain joins TRBV9 to TRBJ2-5; 12 bases map to TRBD2. CDR1 is SGDLS and CDR2 is YYNGEE in the germline V gene. V shed 0 bases, J shed 7 bases, and the junction held 4 bases outside the gene matches. The CDR3 totals 15 residues. CDR3 coding DNA: TGTGCCAGCAGCGTAGCTAGCGGGAGGGAAGGGACCCAGTACTTC. Translated, it gives CASSVASGREGTQYF. Supplemented by reference TRBV9 and TRBJ2-5, the full variable domain reads DSGVTQTPKHLITATGQRVTLRCSPRSGDLSVYWYQQSLDQGLQFLIQYYNGEERAKGNILERFSAQQFPDLHSELNLSSLELGDSALYFCASSVASGREGTQYFGPGTRLLVL.

The chain employs TRBV7-6 and TRBJ2-7; 7 nucleotides match TRBD1. Trimming at V came to 3 bases and at J to 3 bases, leaving 8 bases not matched to a gene. Germline loops: CDR1 SGHVS, CDR2 FNYEAQ. This CDR3 has 15 amino acids. The CDR3 coding sequence is TGTGCCAGCAGCTTGACCGGGACAGCCGGCTACGAGCAGTACTTC. Protein sequence: CASSLTGTAGYEQYF.

For the CDR3, the DNA is TGCGCCAGCAGCCAAACCTGGACAGGACTCATACCCCTCCACTTT. Amino acid sequence: CASSQTWTGLIPLHF. J is TRBJ1-6 and V is TRBV4-1; 7 bases fit TRBD1. Looked up from germline, CDR1 is MGHRA and CDR2 is YSYEKL. V shed 2 bases, J shed 12 bases, and the junction held 10 bases outside the gene matches. The CDR3 sequence is 15 residues long.

This clone occurred a few times. The J gene is TRBJ2-5, the V gene TRBV21-1; the D call of TRBD2 is as the table states it, not checked on the DNA. TRBV21-1 corresponds to a pseudogene. This CDR3 spans 16 amino acids. The DNA of the CDR3 is TGTGCCAGCAGCAAACCATCCGGGAGGCGAGGGGAGACCCAGTACTTC. It translates to CASSKPSGRRGETQYF.

The CDR3 reads CAVDRGQHEQFF. CDR3 DNA: TGTGCCGTGGACAGGGGGCAACATGAGCAGTTCTTC. This sequence joins TRBV30 and TRBJ2-1; 11 bases align to TRBD1. V shed 8 bases and J 8 bases; nucleotides not matched to a gene: 5. Per the germline V gene, CDR1 is GTSNPN and CDR2 is SVGIG (reference sequence). The CDR3 totals 12 residues.

V is TRBV7-9 and J is TRBJ1-6, with 7 nucleotides matching TRBD1. This CDR3 region has 15 residues. Germline V CDR1 and CDR2: SEHNR, FQNEAQ (reference sequence). V lost 5 bases, J lost 7 bases, and 8 bases stayed unmatched. CDR3 sequence: CASSRGDRVNSPLHF. CDR3 bases: TGTGCCAGCAGCCGTGGGGACAGAGTCAATTCACCCCTCCACTTT.

V and J are TRBV18 and TRBJ2-3; tentatively, D is TRBD1 (6 bases). The germline V and J ends were trimmed by 2 bases and 6 bases, with 15 bases remaining between them. CDR1 and CDR2 (germline): KGHSH, LQKENI. The CDR3 length is 15 residues. CDR3 nucleotide sequence: TGTGCCAGCTCACCAGGGGCAGGGACATTCGATACGCAGTATTTT. Protein product: CASSPGAGTFDTQYF.